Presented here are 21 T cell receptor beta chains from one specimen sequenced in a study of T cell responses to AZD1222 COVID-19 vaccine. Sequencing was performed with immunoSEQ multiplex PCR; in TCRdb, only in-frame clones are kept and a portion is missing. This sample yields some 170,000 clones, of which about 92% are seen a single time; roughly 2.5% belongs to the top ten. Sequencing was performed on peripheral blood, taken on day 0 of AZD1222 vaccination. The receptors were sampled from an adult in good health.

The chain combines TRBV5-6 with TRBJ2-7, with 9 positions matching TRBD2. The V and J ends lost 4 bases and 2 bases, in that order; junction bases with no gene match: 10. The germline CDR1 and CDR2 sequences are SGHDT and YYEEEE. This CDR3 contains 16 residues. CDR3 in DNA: TGTGCCAGCAGCCACCTAAGACTAGCGGCTACCTACGAGCAGTACTTC. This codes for CASSHLRLAATYEQYF.

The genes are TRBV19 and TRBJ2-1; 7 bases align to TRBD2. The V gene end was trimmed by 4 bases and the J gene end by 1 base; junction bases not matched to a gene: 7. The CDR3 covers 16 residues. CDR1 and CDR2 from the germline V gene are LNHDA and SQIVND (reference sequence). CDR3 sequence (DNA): TGTGCCAGTAGTAGAGCATTGGGAGGGTCCTACAATGAGCAGTTCTTC. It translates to CASSRALGGSYNEQFF. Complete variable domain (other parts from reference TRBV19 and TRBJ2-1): DGGITQSPKYLFRKEGQNVTLSCEQNLNHDAMYWYRQDPGQGLRLIYYSQIVNDFQKGDIAEGYSVSREKKESFPLTVTSAQKNPTAFYLCASSRALGGSYNEQFFGPGTRLTVL.

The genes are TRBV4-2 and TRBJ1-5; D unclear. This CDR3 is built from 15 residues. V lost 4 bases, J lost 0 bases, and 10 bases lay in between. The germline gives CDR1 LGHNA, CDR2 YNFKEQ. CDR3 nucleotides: TGTGCCAGCAGCCCCAATCTAGATAGCAATCAGCCCCAGCATTTT. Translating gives CASSPNLDSNQPQHF.

CDR3 DNA sequence: TGTGCCACCAGCAGAGATCTGGGGGAAGAGACCCAGTACTTC. This encodes CATSRDLGEETQYF. The chain joins TRBV15 to TRBJ2-5; TRBD1 or TRBD2 may be the D gene (5 bases each). V dropped 0 bases and J dropped 3 bases, with 8 bases sitting between them. The V gene's germline CDR1 is LNHNV and CDR2 YYDKDF (reference sequence). This CDR3 region has 14 residues.

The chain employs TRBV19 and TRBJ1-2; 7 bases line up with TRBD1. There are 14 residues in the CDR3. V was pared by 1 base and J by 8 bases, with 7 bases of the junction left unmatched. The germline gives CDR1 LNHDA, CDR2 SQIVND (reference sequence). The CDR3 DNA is TGTGCCAGTAGTATAGGCTACAGGGGTCGCGGCTACACCTTC. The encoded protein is CASSIGYRGRGYTF.

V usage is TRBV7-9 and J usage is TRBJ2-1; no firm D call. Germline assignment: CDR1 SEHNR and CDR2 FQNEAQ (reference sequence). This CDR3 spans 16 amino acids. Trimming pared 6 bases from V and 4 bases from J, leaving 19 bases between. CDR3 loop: CASSLSTASLYNEQFF. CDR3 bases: TGTGCCAGCAGTCTCTCGACGGCCAGTCTGTACAATGAGCAGTTCTTC.

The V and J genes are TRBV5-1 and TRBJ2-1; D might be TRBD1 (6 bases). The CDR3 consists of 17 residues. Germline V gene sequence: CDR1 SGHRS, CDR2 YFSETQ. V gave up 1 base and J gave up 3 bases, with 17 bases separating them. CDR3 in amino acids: CASSLTYRLDSYNEQFF. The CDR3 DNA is TGCGCCAGCAGCTTGACCTACCGCCTGGACAGCTACAATGAGCAGTTCTTC.

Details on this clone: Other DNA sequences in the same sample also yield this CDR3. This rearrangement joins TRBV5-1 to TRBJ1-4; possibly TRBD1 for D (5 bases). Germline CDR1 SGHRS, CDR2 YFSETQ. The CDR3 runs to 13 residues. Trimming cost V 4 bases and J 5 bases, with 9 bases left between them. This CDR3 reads CASSPGGNEKLFF. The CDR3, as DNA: TGCGCCAGCAGCCCTGGGGGGAATGAAAAACTGTTTTTT.

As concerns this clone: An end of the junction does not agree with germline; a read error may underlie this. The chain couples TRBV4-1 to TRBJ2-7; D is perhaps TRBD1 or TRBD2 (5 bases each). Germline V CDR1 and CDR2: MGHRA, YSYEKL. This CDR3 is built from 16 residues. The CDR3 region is CASRQERLGPSYEQYF. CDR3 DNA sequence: TGCGCCAGCAGACAAGAGAGGCTGGGACCTTCCTACGAGCAGTACTTC.

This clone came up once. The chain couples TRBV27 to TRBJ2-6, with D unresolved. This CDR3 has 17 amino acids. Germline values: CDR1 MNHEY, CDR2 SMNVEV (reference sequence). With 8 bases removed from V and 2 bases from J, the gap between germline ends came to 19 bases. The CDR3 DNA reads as TGTGCCAGCTGCAGTTTAGTTGGTGTGGCTGGGGCCAACGTCCTGACTTTC. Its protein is CASCSLVGVAGANVLTF.

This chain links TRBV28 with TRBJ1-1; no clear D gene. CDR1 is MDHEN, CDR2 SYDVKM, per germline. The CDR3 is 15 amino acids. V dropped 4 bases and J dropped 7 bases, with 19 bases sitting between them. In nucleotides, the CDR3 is TGTGCCAGCAGTTCGGCCTCTCTCGCTCGGGTTGAAGCTTTCTTT. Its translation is CASSSASLARVEAFF.

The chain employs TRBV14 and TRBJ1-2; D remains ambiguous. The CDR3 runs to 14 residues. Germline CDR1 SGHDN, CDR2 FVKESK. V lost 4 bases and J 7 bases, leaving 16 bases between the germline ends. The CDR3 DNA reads TGTGCCAGCAGCCGGAACAGTTACACCCTTGGCTACACCTTC. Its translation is CASSRNSYTLGYTF. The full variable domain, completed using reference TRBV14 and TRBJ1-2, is EAGVTQFPSHSVIEKGQTVTLRCDPISGHDNLYWYRRVMGKEIKFLLHFVKESKQDESGMPNNRFLAERTGGTYSTLKVQPAELEDSGVYFCASSRNSYTLGYTFGSGTRLTVV.

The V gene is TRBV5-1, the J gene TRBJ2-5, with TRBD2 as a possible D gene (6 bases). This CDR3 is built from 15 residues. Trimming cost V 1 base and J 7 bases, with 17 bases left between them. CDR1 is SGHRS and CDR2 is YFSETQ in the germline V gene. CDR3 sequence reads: CASSLRDRGVSTQYF. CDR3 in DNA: TGCGCCAGCAGCTTGAGGGATCGCGGGGTATCGACCCAGTACTTC.

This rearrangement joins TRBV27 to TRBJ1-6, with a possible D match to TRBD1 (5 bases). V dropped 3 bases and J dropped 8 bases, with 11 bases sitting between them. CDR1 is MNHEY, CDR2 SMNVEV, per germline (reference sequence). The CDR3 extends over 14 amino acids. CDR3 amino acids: CASSFRGGDSPLHF. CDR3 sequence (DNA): TGTGCCAGCAGTTTCCGGGGGGGGGATTCACCCCTCCACTTT.

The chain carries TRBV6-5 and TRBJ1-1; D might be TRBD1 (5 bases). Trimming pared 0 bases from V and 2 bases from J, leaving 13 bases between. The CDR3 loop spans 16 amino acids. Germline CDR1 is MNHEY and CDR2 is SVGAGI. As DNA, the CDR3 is TGTGCCAGCAGTTACTCGAGTGGCAGGGTAAACACTGAAGCTTTCTTT. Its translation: CASSYSSGRVNTEAFF.

The CDR3 reads CASSEINRSNEQFF. In DNA form, the CDR3 reads TGTGCCAGCAGTGAGATAAATAGAAGCAATGAGCAGTTCTTC. The rearrangement uses TRBV2 and TRBJ2-1; no reliable D call. Trimming took off 3 bases at V and 6 bases at J, with 12 bases between the two ends. CDR1 is SNHLY and CDR2 is FYNNEI in the germline V gene. The CDR3 length is 14 residues.

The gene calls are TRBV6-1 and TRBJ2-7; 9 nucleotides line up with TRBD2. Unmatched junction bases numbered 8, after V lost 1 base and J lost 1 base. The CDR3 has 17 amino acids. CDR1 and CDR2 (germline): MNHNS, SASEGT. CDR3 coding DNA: TGTGCCAGCAGTGAAGGATTGTTGGGACTAGCATCCTACGAGCAGTACTTC. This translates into CASSEGLLGLASYEQYF.

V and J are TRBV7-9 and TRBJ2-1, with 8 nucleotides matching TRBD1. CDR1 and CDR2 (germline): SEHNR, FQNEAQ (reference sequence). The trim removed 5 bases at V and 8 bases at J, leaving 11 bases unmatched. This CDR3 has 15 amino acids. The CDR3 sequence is CASSLIRQGAHEQFF. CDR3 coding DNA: TGTGCCAGCAGCCTCATAAGGCAGGGGGCCCATGAGCAGTTCTTC.

The CDR3 DNA reads as TGTGCCAGCAGTTTTATCCGCAATGAGCAGTTCTTC. Its translation: CASSFIRNEQFF. This chain joins TRBV28 and TRBJ2-1, with D unclear. The CDR3 length is 12 residues. Germline V CDR1 and CDR2: MDHEN, SYDVKM. V was trimmed by 3 bases and J by 6 bases, leaving 6 bases between them.

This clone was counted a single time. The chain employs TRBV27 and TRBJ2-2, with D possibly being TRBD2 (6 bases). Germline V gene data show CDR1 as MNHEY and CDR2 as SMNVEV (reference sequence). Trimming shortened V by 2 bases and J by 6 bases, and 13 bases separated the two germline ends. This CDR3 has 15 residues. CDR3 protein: CASSLGGNDAGELFF. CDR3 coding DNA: TGTGCCAGCAGTTTAGGGGGGAACGACGCCGGGGAGCTGTTTTTT.

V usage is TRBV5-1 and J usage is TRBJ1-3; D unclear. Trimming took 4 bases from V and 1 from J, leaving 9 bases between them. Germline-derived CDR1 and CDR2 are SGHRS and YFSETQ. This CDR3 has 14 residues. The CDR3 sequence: CASSEGRSGNTIYF. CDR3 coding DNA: TGCGCCAGCAGCGAAGGGAGATCTGGAAACACCATATATTTT.